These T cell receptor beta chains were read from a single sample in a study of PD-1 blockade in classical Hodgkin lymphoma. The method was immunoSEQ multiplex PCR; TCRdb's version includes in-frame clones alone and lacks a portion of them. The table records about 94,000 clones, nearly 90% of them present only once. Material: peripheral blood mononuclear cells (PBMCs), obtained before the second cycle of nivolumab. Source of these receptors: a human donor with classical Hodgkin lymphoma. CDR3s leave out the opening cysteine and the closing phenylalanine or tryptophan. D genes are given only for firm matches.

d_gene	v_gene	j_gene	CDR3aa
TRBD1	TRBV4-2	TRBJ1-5	ASSQGQGDSNQPQH
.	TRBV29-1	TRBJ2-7	SAGGGHEQY
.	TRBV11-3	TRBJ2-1	ASSFSGAGAEQF
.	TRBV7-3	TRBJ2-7	ASSLQGPTGEQY
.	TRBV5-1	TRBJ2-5	ASSLYADRRQETQY
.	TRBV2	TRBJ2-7	ASRARGGLYEQY
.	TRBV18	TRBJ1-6	ASQPTTGASLH
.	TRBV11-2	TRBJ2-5	ASSPLSLGGETQY
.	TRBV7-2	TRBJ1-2	ASSPVGGANYGYT
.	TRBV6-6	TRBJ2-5	ASRVPGAGTQY
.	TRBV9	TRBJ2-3	ASSSTDTQY
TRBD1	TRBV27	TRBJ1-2	ASSPQTGTGGFLNYGYT
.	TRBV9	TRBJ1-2	ASSPGTSVGYT